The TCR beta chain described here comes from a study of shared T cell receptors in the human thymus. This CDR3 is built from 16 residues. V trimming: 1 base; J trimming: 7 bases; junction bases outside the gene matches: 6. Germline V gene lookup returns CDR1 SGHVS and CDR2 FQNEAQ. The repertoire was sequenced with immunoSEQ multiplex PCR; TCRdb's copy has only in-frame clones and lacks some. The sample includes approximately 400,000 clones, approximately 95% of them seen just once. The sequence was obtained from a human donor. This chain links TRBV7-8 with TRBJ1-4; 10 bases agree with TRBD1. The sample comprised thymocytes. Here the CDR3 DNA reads TGTGCCAGCAGCTTAGAGGCGGGACAGGGGACTGAAAAACTGTTTTTT. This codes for CASSLEAGQGTEKLFF.